The present entry profiles one T cell receptor (beta chain) with its context. The data originate from a study of technical replicates of blood from a few donors. This table comes from immunoSEQ multiplex PCR, and its TCRdb copy is limited to in-frame clones, with some not included. The sample includes tens of thousands of clones, nearly 98% of them seen just once. Sequenced input: T cells isolated from PBMCs. This TCR derives from a human donor in good health.

The DNA for the CDR3 is TGTGCCAGCAGAAGACCGGACAGGGAAGGCTACACCTTC. It yields the protein CASRRPDREGYTF. This chain links TRBV7-2 with TRBJ1-2; 8 nucleotides line up with TRBD1. Germline V gives CDR1 SGHTA, CDR2 FQGNSA. The CDR3 is 13 residues long. With V trimmed by 6 bases and J by 8 bases, 8 bases remained unmatched.